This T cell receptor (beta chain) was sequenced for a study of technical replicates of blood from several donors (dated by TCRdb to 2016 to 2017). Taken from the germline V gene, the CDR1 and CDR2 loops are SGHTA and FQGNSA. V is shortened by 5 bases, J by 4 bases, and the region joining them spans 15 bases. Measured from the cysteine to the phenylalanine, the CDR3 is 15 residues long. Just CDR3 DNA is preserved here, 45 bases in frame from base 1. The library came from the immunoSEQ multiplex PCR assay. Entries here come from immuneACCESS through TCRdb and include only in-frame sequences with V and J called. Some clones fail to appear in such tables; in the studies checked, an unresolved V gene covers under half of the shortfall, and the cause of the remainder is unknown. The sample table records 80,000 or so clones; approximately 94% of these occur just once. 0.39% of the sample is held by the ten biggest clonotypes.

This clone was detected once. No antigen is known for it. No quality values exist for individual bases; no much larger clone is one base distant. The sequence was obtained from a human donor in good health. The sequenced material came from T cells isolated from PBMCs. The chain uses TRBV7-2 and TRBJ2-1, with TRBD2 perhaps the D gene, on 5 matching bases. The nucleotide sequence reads TGTGCCAGCAGCCTCGGACTCCTTCTATACAATGAGCAGTTCTTC. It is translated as CASSLGLLLYNEQFF. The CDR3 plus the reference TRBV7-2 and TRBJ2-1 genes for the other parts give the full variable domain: GAGVSQSPSNKVTEKGKDVELRCDPISGHTALYWYRQSLGQGLEFLIYFQGNSAPDKSGLPSDRFSAERTGGSVSTLTIQRTQQEDSAVYLCASSLGLLLYNEQFFGPGTRLTVL.